A single T cell receptor beta chain is shown here with its context. Antigen unknown. This sample was included in a study of blood T cells in healthy people across ages. For the study at large: Capture via template switching afforded approximately one barcoded beta molecule per two T cells. Study-wide findings and caveats: Estimates based on one million T cells were treated as lower bounds. Aged donors had fewer naive CD4+ cells and lower diversity than long-lived donors.

Per sample, no less than 5 micrograms of total RNA were extracted. Trimming stripped 5 bases from V and 7 bases from J, with 20 bases between. CDR1 is DFQATT and CDR2 is SNEGSKA in the germline V gene (reference sequence). The CDR3 extends over 14 amino acids. Then a second PCR, running roughly 7 to 11 cycles, was carried out with a sample-barcoded 5' primer and a J-beta primer mix. TCRdb itself ran the 5' RACE reads through MiXCR, one entry per CDR3 protein. The sample has 1.5 million to 2 million distinct CDR3 sequences, around 42% seen once. This TCR derives from a human donor in good health. The material sequenced was blood. This sequence joins TRBV20-1 and TRBJ2-5; perhaps TRBD2 as D (6 bases). In nucleotides, the CDR3 is TGCAGTGCTCCGGAGCCGACTAGAGGTGGGACCCAGTACTTC. It specifies CSAPEPTRGGTQYF.